The 4 T cell receptor beta chains reported below all come from one sample, sequenced in a study of CD8+ T cells in alopecia areata. Noted treatment: oral pan-JAK inhibitor, 5-10 mg twice daily. Following RNA extraction, reverse transcription yielded cDNA that acted as the sequencing template. Method: immunoSEQ multiplex PCR; TCRdb's copy keeps in-frame clones and lacks some. This sample has 200,000 or so clones, with 43% found just once. Sequences were derived from CD4+ T cells sorted from blood, sampled around week 37, from a patient treated with tofacitinib. The receptor source for this set is a human donor with alopecia areata.

A few counts support this clone. V and J are TRBV7-9 and TRBJ2-5, with 7 positions matching TRBD2. The CDR3 totals 15 residues. With V trimmed by 3 bases and J by 4 bases, 8 bases remained unmatched. Germline V gives CDR1 SEHNR, CDR2 FQNEAQ (reference sequence). CDR3 sequence reads: CASSLGGSKGETQYF. CDR3 nucleotide sequence: TGTGCCAGCAGCTTGGGCGGGAGCAAAGGAGAGACCCAGTACTTC.

CDR3 protein: CASSHMKGGTGELFF. The CDR3 region has the DNA TGTGCCAGCAGCCATATGAAGGGTGGGACCGGGGAGCTGTTTTTT. V and J are TRBV7-8 and TRBJ2-2; D gene ambiguous. The CDR3 has 15 residues. V lost 5 bases, J lost 5 bases, and 15 bases lay in between. Germline CDR1 is SGHVS and CDR2 is FQNEAQ.

The chain has TRBV4-1 and TRBJ2-1, with 7 nucleotides matching TRBD2. J was trimmed by 4 bases and V by 3 bases; bases with no gene match: 9. CDR1 and CDR2 from the germline V gene are MGHRA and YSYEKL. This CDR3 spans 16 amino acids. For the CDR3, the DNA is TGCGCCAGCAGCCACGGCTGGGCGGGAGAGTACAATGAGCAGTTCTTC. Translating gives CASSHGWAGEYNEQFF.

This clone was seen more than once but under ten times. The chain employs TRBV5-1 and TRBJ2-1; TRBD1 agrees at 9 bases. The CDR3 spans 19 residues. Germline V gene data show CDR1 as SGHRS and CDR2 as YFSETQ. The ends lost 7 bases at V and 2 bases at J; junction bases unmatched: 19. CDR3 region: CASGVPGQGSLLTYNEQFF. In DNA, the CDR3 is TGCGCCAGCGGGGTCCCGGGACAGGGTTCCCTCTTAACCTACAATGAGCAGTTCTTC.